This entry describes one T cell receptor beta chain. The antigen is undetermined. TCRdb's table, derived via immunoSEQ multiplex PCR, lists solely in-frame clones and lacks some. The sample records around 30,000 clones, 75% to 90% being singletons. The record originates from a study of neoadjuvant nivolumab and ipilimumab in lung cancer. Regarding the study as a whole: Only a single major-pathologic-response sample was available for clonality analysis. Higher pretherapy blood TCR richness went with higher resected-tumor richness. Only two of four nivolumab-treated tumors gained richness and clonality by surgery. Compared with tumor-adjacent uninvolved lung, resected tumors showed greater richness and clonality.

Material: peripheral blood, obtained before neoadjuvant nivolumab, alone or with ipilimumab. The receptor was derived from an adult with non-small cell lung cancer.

CDR3 amino acids: CASSHSNSPLHF. DNA for the CDR3: TGTGCCAGCAGCCACAGTAATTCACCCCTCCACTTT. This chain links TRBV7-9 with TRBJ1-6; D is uncertain. Between the trimmed V and J ends, which lost 5 bases and 6 bases, there was a span of 5 bases. Germline V gives CDR1 SEHNR, CDR2 FQNEAQ (reference sequence). The CDR3 totals 12 residues. Using reference TRBV7-9 and TRBJ1-6 for the parts outside the CDR3, the full variable domain is DTGVSQNPRHKITKRGQNVTFRCDPISEHNRLYWYRQTLGQGPEFLTYFQNEAQLEKSRLLSDRFSAERPKGSFSTLEIQRTEQGDSAMYLCASSHSNSPLHFGNGTRLTVT.